Here is one TCR beta chain with its context. The germline CDR1 and CDR2 sequences are MNHEY and SVGAGI. The CDR3 has 14 residues. The V and J ends lost 4 bases and 8 bases respectively, with 18 bases between them. The sample originates from a study of T cells after yellow fever vaccination. From the 5' RACE reads, TCRdb called clonotypes with MiXCR, one entry per CDR3 protein. The profile covers some 420,000 distinct CDR3 sequences, with under 20% appearing a single time and around 17% taken by the ten largest. Sequenced here: PBMCs, sampled before the yellow fever booster vaccination. The chain joins TRBV6-5 to TRBJ2-7; a weak D match, TRBD1 (7 bases). The TCR originated in a man younger than 35 who received the YFV17D yellow fever vaccine. CDR3 sequence: CASSWAGTDTKQYF. The CDR3 DNA reads as TGTGCCAGCAGTTGGGCGGGGACAGATACGAAGCAGTACTTC.